The next 6 T cell receptor beta chains were all read from a single sample in a study of T cells in Graves' hyperthyroidism and ophthalmopathy. From RNA transcripts, TCR beta CDR3 regions were amplified. The HTBI set primed first-round TCR CDR3 RT-PCR. TCRdb called the multiplex PCR reads again in MiXCR, with one record for every CDR3 protein. The top ten clones hold 40% to 50% of a sample with 90,000 to 120,000 distinct CDR3 sequences, 16% of them seen once. The sample was blood. These receptors were taken from a woman aged 50 to 65 with Graves' hyperthyroidism.

Written as DNA, the CDR3 is TGTGCCAGCAGCCAAGATCCTCAGGGCACAGATACGCAGTATTTT. This encodes CASSQDPQGTDTQYF. V gene TRBV4-2 combines with J gene TRBJ2-3, with D unresolved. V lost 0 bases and J lost 1, with 8 bases in between. This CDR3 comprises 15 residues. CDR1 and CDR2 (germline): LGHNA, YNFKEQ.

This clonotype has a count of ten or more. V is TRBV28 and J is TRBJ1-1; D remains unclear. This CDR3 has 13 amino acids. Germline V gives CDR1 MDHEN, CDR2 SYDVKM. V was trimmed by 11 bases and J by 0 bases, leaving 13 bases between them. In DNA form, the CDR3 reads TGTGCCGTTCTTCGCCCATTGAACACTGAAGCTTTCTTT. Protein product: CAVLRPLNTEAFF.

Comments on this clonotype: A much larger clone lies one base from this, so it may be a read error. The chain couples TRBV6-1 to TRBJ1-1; no clear D gene. CDR1 and CDR2 (germline): MNHNS, SASEGT. The CDR3 is 11 residues long. The CDR3 DNA reads as TGTGCCAGCTATCTGGGCACTGAAGCTCTCTTT. This translates into CASYLGTEALF.

This clonotype was recorded many times. CDR3 nucleotide sequence: TGCAGTGCAAAACAGGGGGGGGGGGAAAACATTCAGTACTTC. Protein: CSAKQGGGENIQYF. This sequence joins TRBV20-1 and TRBJ2-4, with TRBD1 as a possible D gene (8 bases). Germline assignment: CDR1 DFQATT and CDR2 SNEGSKA (reference sequence). Trimming left V 6 bases short and J 5 bases short, with 17 bases between. The CDR3 is 14 amino acids.

The chain combines TRBV7-2 with TRBJ1-1; possible D gene TRBD1, 5 bases. V was trimmed by 2 bases and J by 3 bases, leaving 13 bases between them. Per germline, CDR1 SGHTA and CDR2 FQGNSA. CDR3 length: 15 residues. The CDR3 loop is CASSLTRAIHTEAFF. In DNA, the CDR3 is TGTGCCAGCAGCTTAACCAGGGCAATCCACACTGAAGCTTTCTTT.

This clonotype was counted a few times. The chain couples TRBV6-1 to TRBJ1-2; D remains unclear. Germline CDR1 is MNHNS and CDR2 is SASEGT. The CDR3 length is 13 residues. V lost 8 bases to trimming and J lost 1 base, with 11 bases between them. In DNA, the CDR3 is TGTGCCAGCCGGCAGGTCAATAACTATGGCTACACCTTC. The encoded protein is CASRQVNNYGYTF.